The rows below give T cell receptor beta chains drawn from one sample of a study of blood T cell repertoires in COVID-19. TCRdb keeps only in-frame clones here, not all; method: immunoSEQ multiplex PCR. This sample has about 320,000 clones, with approximately 85% found just once. Source material: peripheral blood. The receptor source for this set is a human donor in a cohort sampled during active COVID-19. Both conserved end residues are part of each CDR3. D genes are given only for firm matches. The listing skips clone size in some rows; elsewhere it reads once, few, many or a size class.

cdr3_nt	cdr3_aa	d_call	j_call	v_call	clone_size
TGTGCCAGCAGTTACAGTGGACAGGGGGACACTGAAGCTTTCTTT	CASSYSGQGDTEAFF	TRBD1	TRBJ1-1	TRBV6-5	.
TGTGCCAGCAGTCGGGACAGCCCTAACTATGGCTACACCTTC	CASSRDSPNYGYTF	TRBD1	TRBJ1-2	TRBV2	.
TGCGCCAGCAGTGAGCCGAGGGTTTCTATGGAGCAGTACTTC	CASSEPRVSMEQYF	.	TRBJ2-7	TRBV10-2	.
TGTGCCAGCAGTTCGACATCGACCAATGAAAAACTGTTTTTT	CASSSTSTNEKLFF	.	TRBJ1-4	TRBV6-5	.
TGTGCCAGCAGCCGCTCCGGGACTACCTACGAGCAGTACTTC	CASSRSGTTYEQYF	TRBD2	TRBJ2-7	TRBV13	.
TGCGCCAGCAGCTTGGCCGGGCAGGGTGGCGGGGAGCTGTTTTTT	CASSLAGQGGGELFF	.	TRBJ2-2	TRBV5-1	.
TGTGCCAGCAGCTCATCAGGGTTTGGGAACACCGGGGAGCTGTTTTTT	CASSSSGFGNTGELFF	.	TRBJ2-2	TRBV7-3	.
TGTGCCAGCAGTTTCAGGACTAGCCCCTTGGGGTTTGAGCAGTTCTTC	CASSFRTSPLGFEQFF	TRBD2	TRBJ2-1	TRBV6-5	.
TGTGCCAGCAGTTCCCGGGACAGAGGGCCCTACGAGCAGTACTTC	CASSSRDRGPYEQYF	TRBD1	TRBJ2-7	TRBV27	.
TGTGCCAGCCCAAATCTGGAGGGCCCGCGCGACACTGAAGCTTTCTTT	CASPNLEGPRDTEAFF	.	TRBJ1-1	TRBV7-8	.
TGCGCCAGCAGCCAAGGAGGAGGGAGGGCAGATACGCAGTATTTT	CASSQGGGRADTQYF	TRBD2	TRBJ2-3	TRBV4-1	.
TGTGCCAGTAGGGGGACAGGGGCCATCACCGGGGAGCTGTTTTTT	CASRGTGAITGELFF	TRBD1	TRBJ2-2	TRBV19	.
TGTGCCATCAGTGTAGCAGGGGGCCCGAAAGCTTTCTTT	CAISVAGGPKAFF	TRBD1	TRBJ1-1	TRBV10-3	.
TGTGCCTGGAGTGGGGGGACAGGTAATTCACCCCTCCACTTT	CAWSGGTGNSPLHF	TRBD1	TRBJ1-6	TRBV30	once
TGCAGTGCAAGGGGCTTCTATGGCTACACCTTC	CSARGFYGYTF	.	TRBJ1-2	TRBV20-1	.
TGTGCCAGCAGCTGGACAGGGGTGAACACCGGGGAGCTGTTTTTT	CASSWTGVNTGELFF	TRBD1	TRBJ2-2	TRBV11-1	.
TGTGCCACCAGCAGAGCGGTAGACACTGAAGCTTTCTTT	CATSRAVDTEAFF	.	TRBJ1-1	TRBV15	.
TGTGCCAGCAGTCCACAGCCGAACTATGGCTACACCTTC	CASSPQPNYGYTF	.	TRBJ1-2	TRBV27	.
TGTGCCAGTAACCCCGGGACAGGGGGAGGCTACACCTTC	CASNPGTGGGYTF	TRBD1	TRBJ1-2	TRBV19	.
TGTGCCAGCAGTTACACAGGGTACCATGGCTACACCTTC	CASSYTGYHGYTF	.	TRBJ1-2	TRBV6-5	.
TGTGCCAGCAGCGAGGCGGCCTCCTATAATTCACCCCTCCACTTT	CASSEAASYNSPLHF	.	TRBJ1-6	TRBV9	once
TGTGCCAGCAGTTACTCGGGGGGGTCCAGTGGACTGTTTTTT	CASSYSGGSSGLFF	.	TRBJ1-4	TRBV6-5	.